This passage covers 8 T cell receptor beta chains from one sample sequenced in a study of T cell responses to AZD1222 COVID-19 vaccine. Assay: immunoSEQ multiplex PCR; the TCRdb copy retains only in-frame clones and omits some. Found here are around 160,000 clones, around 94% of them singletons; the top ten hold approximately 0.6%. Sequencing was performed on peripheral blood, taken on day 0 of AZD1222 vaccination. All receptors come from an adult in good health.

This clone was seen once. The DNA for the CDR3 is TGTGCCAGCAGCCAAGAGCTGGTCAGGGATTCACCCCTCCACTTT. Protein sequence: CASSQELVRDSPLHF. The chain carries TRBV4-2 and TRBJ1-6; possibly TRBD1 for D (5 bases). V gave up 0 bases and J gave up 8 bases, with 11 bases separating them. Germline CDR1 reads LGHNA; CDR2 reads YNFKEQ. The CDR3 length is 15 residues.

The chain is built from TRBV7-9 and TRBJ2-3; D unclear. V lost 2 bases and J 6 bases, leaving 3 bases between the germline ends. Germline V gene data show CDR1 as SEHNR and CDR2 as FQNEAQ (reference sequence). This CDR3 is 11 amino acids long. CDR3 residues: CASSLKDTQYF. The CDR3 DNA is TGTGCCAGCAGCTTAAAGGATACGCAGTATTTT.

The V and J genes are TRBV28 and TRBJ2-7; 13 bases map to TRBD2. V lost 10 bases to trimming and J lost 5 bases; unmatched junction nucleotides: 8. In germline, CDR1 is MDHEN, CDR2 SYDVKM. The CDR3 covers 14 residues. The CDR3 sequence is CAISALAGGNEQYF. The CDR3 DNA is TGTGCCATTTCCGCACTAGCGGGAGGGAACGAGCAGTACTTC. Complete variable domain (other parts from reference TRBV28 and TRBJ2-7): DVKVTQSSRYLVKRTGEKVFLECVQDMDHENMFWYRQDPGLGLRLIYFSYDVKMKEKGDIPEGYSVSREKKERFSLILESASTNQTSMYLCAISALAGGNEQYFGPGTRLTVT.

This chain connects TRBV7-9 to TRBJ1-5; 7 nucleotides align to TRBD1. The trim removed 3 bases at V and 4 bases at J, leaving 6 bases unmatched. Germline lookup yields CDR1 SEHNR and CDR2 FQNEAQ (reference sequence). This CDR3 has 15 amino acids. For the CDR3, the DNA is TGTGCCAGCAGCTTCGGCGACAGGGTAAATCAGCCCCAGCATTTT. Its translation: CASSFGDRVNQPQHF. The variable domain in full, completed from reference TRBV7-9 and TRBJ1-5, reads DTGVSQNPRHKITKRGQNVTFRCDPISEHNRLYWYRQTLGQGPEFLTYFQNEAQLEKSRLLSDRFSAERPKGSFSTLEIQRTEQGDSAMYLCASSFGDRVNQPQHFGDGTRLSIL.

V gene TRBV5-1 combines with J gene TRBJ2-1; D remains unclear. Per the germline V gene, CDR1 is SGHRS and CDR2 is YFSETQ. V lost 2 bases and J lost 6, with 9 bases in between. The CDR3 consists of 13 residues. The DNA of the CDR3 is TGCGCCAGCAGCTTTGGTGTGGGCAATGAGCAGTTCTTC. Translated: CASSFGVGNEQFF.

This chain's CDR3 is CASSIRDYMTDTQYF. The CDR3 region has the DNA TGTGCCAGCAGCATACGGGACTATATGACAGATACGCAGTATTTT. The genes are TRBV9 and TRBJ2-3; 7 bases are shared with TRBD2. Germline V CDR1 and CDR2: SGDLS, YYNGEE. The CDR3 sequence is 15 residues long. J lost 3 bases, V lost 4 bases, and 8 bases had no gene match.

The chain couples TRBV10-3 to TRBJ2-1, with 10 bases lining up with TRBD2. The germline gives CDR1 ENHRY, CDR2 SYGVKD. The V gene end was trimmed by 3 bases and the J gene end by 9 bases; junction bases not matched to a gene: 11. CDR3 size: 16 residues. The CDR3 protein is CAISEGGLAGASEQFF. The CDR3 DNA follows: TGTGCCATCAGTGAAGGGGGGCTAGCGGGAGCTTCTGAGCAGTTCTTC.

Details on this clone: In the same sample, other DNA sequences code for this CDR3. V and J are TRBV27 and TRBJ2-7; D is unresolved. The CDR3 spans 13 residues. The germline gives CDR1 MNHEY, CDR2 SMNVEV (reference sequence). V lost 5 bases and J lost 0, with 8 bases in between. CDR3 sequence (DNA): TGTGCCAGCAGTGCCACAGCCTCCTACGAGCAGTACTTC. Encoded protein: CASSATASYEQYF.